Listed below are T cell receptor beta chains from one sample, sequenced in a study of blood T cell repertoires in COVID-19. Sequencing used immunoSEQ multiplex PCR; TCRdb keeps in-frame clones, though not all of them. The table shows some 210,000 clones, with roughly 80% occurring only once. Material: peripheral blood. The receptor source for this set is a human donor in a cohort sampled during active COVID-19. Each CDR3 is given with its conserved first and last residue. The D gene is left open where the match is weak. Size values are once, few and many counts, or a class for expanded clones, and some rows have none.

j_call v_call d_call clone_size cdr3_nt cdr3_aa
TRBJ1-2 TRBV20-1 . . TGCAGTGCCGAGGGAACAGACCGCTACACCTTC CSAEGTDRYTF
TRBJ2-2 TRBV3-1/TRBV3-2 . . TGTGCCAGCAGGAACTGGAGCGGAGAACACGGACCGAACACCGGGGAGCTGTTTTTT CASRNWSGEHGPNTGELFF
TRBJ1-2 TRBV5-1 . . TGCGCCAGCAGCTTGGCGGAGGAGACCTATGGCTACACCTTC CASSLAEETYGYTF
TRBJ2-2 TRBV12-3/TRBV12-4 . once TGTGCCAGCCAACTAGAGACCGGGGAGCTGTTTTTT CASQLETGELFF
TRBJ1-1 TRBV7-2 . . TGTGCCAGCAGCCCCTCTGCGGCGGTATCTGAAGCTTTCTTT CASSPSAAVSEAFF
TRBJ2-1 TRBV12-3/TRBV12-4 TRBD2 once TGTGCCAGCAGTTTAGCTAGCGGGGCTGAGCAGTTCTTC CASSLASGAEQFF
TRBJ1-5 TRBV6-5 . . TGTGCCAGCAGTAAGGGCCAGGGCAGGCAGCCCCAGCATTTT CASSKGQGRQPQHF
TRBJ1-6 TRBV5-1 . . TGCGCCAGCAGCTTGGCCACAGGGCGTGGTAATTCACCCCTCCACTTT CASSLATGRGNSPLHF
TRBJ2-5 TRBV3-1/TRBV3-2 TRBD1 . TGTGCCAGCAGCTATGATGGGACAGCGCGGACCCAGTACTTC CASSYDGTARTQYF
TRBJ2-3 TRBV19 TRBD1 once TGTGCCAGTAGTATCGGACAGGGCTCAGATACGCAGTATTTT CASSIGQGSDTQYF
TRBJ1-6 TRBV4-1 . . TGCGCCAGCAGCCAAGAACTCAGCGACAGGTCACCCCTCCACTTT CASSQELSDRSPLHF
TRBJ1-5 TRBV7-8 TRBD1 . TGTGCCAGCAGCCGGGACAGGAATCAGCCCCAGCATTTT CASSRDRNQPQHF
TRBJ2-1 TRBV19 TRBD2 . TGTGCCAGTAGTATAACTAGCGGGATTGAGCAGTTCTTC CASSITSGIEQFF
TRBJ1-2 TRBV18 . few TGTGCCAGCTCACCACGGGGCGACTATGGCTACACCTTC CASSPRGDYGYTF
TRBJ2-5 TRBV25-1 . few TGTGCCAGCAGTAAGGGACTTCACAAGGGAGAGACCCAGTACTTC CASSKGLHKGETQYF
TRBJ1-2 TRBV2 TRBD1 . TGTGCCAGCAGTGAATGGACAGGGGATGGCTACACCTTC CASSEWTGDGYTF
TRBJ1-1 TRBV7-9 . . TGTGCCAGCAGCATACAAAGGAACACTGAAGCTTTCTTT CASSIQRNTEAFF
TRBJ2-5 TRBV5-4 . many TGTGCCAGCAGCTTGGATCGGGATTTGGGGACCCAGTACTTC CASSLDRDLGTQYF
TRBJ2-3 TRBV4-1 . few TGCGCCAGCAGCCAAGATGATTACACGGGGACAGATACGCAGTATTTT CASSQDDYTGTDTQYF
TRBJ2-2 TRBV3-1/TRBV3-2 . . TGTGCCAGCAGCCAAGAAGGAGGGGGCCACGGGGAGCTGTTTTTT CASSQEGGGHGELFF
TRBJ1-3 TRBV7-9 . . TGTGCCAGCAGCCACCCGAGGGCTTCTGGAAACACCATATATTTT CASSHPRASGNTIYF
TRBJ2-2 TRBV10-3 . . TGTGCCATCAGTGAGCTACAGGGTCCCACCGGGGAGCTGTTTTTT CAISELQGPTGELFF
TRBJ2-5 TRBV10-3 TRBD1 . TGTGCCATCAGTGGGAGGGGACAGGGTCTCGTGGAGACCCAGTACTTC CAISGRGQGLVETQYF
TRBJ1-2 TRBV19 TRBD1 . TGTGCCAGTAGTACACAGGGGGGCTACTATGGCTACACCTTC CASSTQGGYYGYTF
TRBJ2-1 TRBV2 TRBD2 . TGTGCCAGCAGTCAACTAGCGACCAACGTAGGTGAGCAGTTCTTC CASSQLATNVGEQFF
TRBJ2-5 TRBV3-1/TRBV3-2 . . TGTGCCAGCAGCCAAGCGCAGGGAAACTGGGAGACCCAGTACTTC CASSQAQGNWETQYF
TRBJ2-5 TRBV18 . . TGTGCCAGCTCACCATCAAGGACTCCTAAAGAGACCCAGTACTTC CASSPSRTPKETQYF
TRBJ2-1 TRBV5-1 TRBD2 . TGCGCCAGCACGGAGGGTACGGGGGGCAATGAGCAGTTCTTC CASTEGTGGNEQFF
TRBJ1-2 TRBV7-2 . . TGTGCCAGCAGCTTTCCGGGGGGGTATTATAGCTACACCTTC CASSFPGGYYSYTF
TRBJ1-6 TRBV6-5 TRBD1 . TGTGCCACAGGCGGACAGGAGAATTCACCCCTCCACTTT CATGGQENSPLHF
TRBJ1-1 TRBV5-1 . . TGCGCCAGCAGCTTGGGTCGACAAGGAGGGATTCAAATGAACACTGAAGCTTTCTTT CASSLGRQGGIQMNTEAFF
TRBJ1-6 TRBV19 . . TGTGCCAGTAGTATTACATCCTATAATTCACCCCTCCACTTT CASSITSYNSPLHF
TRBJ1-6 TRBV18 . once TGTGCCAGCTCACGACAGGCCAGGACGGCTAGCTCCTATAATTCACCCCTCCACTTT CASSRQARTASSYNSPLHF
TRBJ1-2 TRBV27 . . TGTGCCAGCAGATTTGGACAGAACTATGGCTACACCTTC CASRFGQNYGYTF
TRBJ2-3 TRBV27 TRBD2 few TGTGCCAGCAGCCCGGTTCCGGGACTAGATACAGATACGCAGTATTTT CASSPVPGLDTDTQYF
TRBJ1-2 TRBV6-5 . . TGTGCCAGCAGTTACGGCAGGGGTACCTATGGCTACACCTTC CASSYGRGTYGYTF
TRBJ1-5 TRBV19 . . TGTGCCACGGGAGTCGGGAGGACAGCTTATAGCAATCAGCCCCAGCATTTT CATGVGRTAYSNQPQHF
TRBJ1-5 TRBV2 . . TGTGCCAGCAATCGGGACAATCAGCCCCAGCATTTT CASNRDNQPQHF
TRBJ1-3 TRBV7-8 . . TGTGCCAGCAGCTCCTGGACAGATGGAAACACCATATATTTT CASSSWTDGNTIYF
TRBJ2-5 TRBV5-1 . . TGCGCCAGCAGCTTGAAACAGGGATATATCGAGACCCAGTACTTC CASSLKQGYIETQYF
TRBJ1-2 TRBV9 . . TGTGCCAGCGGGGGGAACTATGGCTACACCTTC CASGGNYGYTF
TRBJ1-1 TRBV3-1/TRBV3-2 . . TGTGCCAGCAGCCATCCTGGGCAGTCGTGGACTGAAGCTTTCTTT CASSHPGQSWTEAFF
TRBJ1-1 TRBV3-1/TRBV3-2 . . TGTGCCAGCAGACTACAGAACACTGAAGCTTTCTTT CASRLQNTEAFF
TRBJ1-2 TRBV6-1 TRBD1 . TGTGCCAGCAGTGAAGCTTGGGACAGGGCCTATGGCTACACCTTC CASSEAWDRAYGYTF
TRBJ1-1 TRBV5-1 . . TGCGCCAGCAGCCAGAAGACAGGTGGGAAGAACACTGAAGCTTTCTTT CASSQKTGGKNTEAFF